This is a list of T cell receptor beta chains from one sample in a study of Ad26.COV2.S vaccination and SARS-CoV-2 variants. Profiling relied on immunoSEQ multiplex PCR, and the TCRdb table lists in-frame clones only, not all of them. The sample has roughly 100,000 clones; over 60% are singletons. Sequences were derived from peripheral blood, sampled after recovery from COVID-19. Receptor source: a human donor who had recovered from COVID-19. Each CDR3 is given with its conserved first and last residue.

v_call: TRBV14
j_call: TRBJ1-6
cdr3_aa: CASSQQGYSPLHF

v_call: TRBV5-6
j_call: TRBJ1-2
cdr3_aa: CASSLDGYLYGYTF

v_call: TRBV5-1
j_call: TRBJ1-2
cdr3_aa: CASSLKALQGNYGYTF

v_call: TRBV30
j_call: TRBJ2-7
cdr3_aa: CAWTKGGTSYEQYF

v_call: TRBV29-1
j_call: TRBJ2-3
cdr3_aa: CSAVAPDTQYF

v_call: TRBV14
j_call: TRBJ1-1
cdr3_aa: CASSQDIIGTGLRGNTEAFF

v_call: TRBV7-9
j_call: TRBJ2-1
cdr3_aa: CASSLAFRANEQFF

v_call: TRBV28
j_call: TRBJ1-2
cdr3_aa: CAVRGTGASTYGYTF

v_call: TRBV27
j_call: TRBJ1-2
cdr3_aa: CASSPHSFYGYTF

v_call: TRBV27
j_call: TRBJ1-1
cdr3_aa: CASSQGQLMNTEAFF

v_call: TRBV3-1/TRBV3-2
j_call: TRBJ2-7
cdr3_aa: CASSPGQLYEQYF